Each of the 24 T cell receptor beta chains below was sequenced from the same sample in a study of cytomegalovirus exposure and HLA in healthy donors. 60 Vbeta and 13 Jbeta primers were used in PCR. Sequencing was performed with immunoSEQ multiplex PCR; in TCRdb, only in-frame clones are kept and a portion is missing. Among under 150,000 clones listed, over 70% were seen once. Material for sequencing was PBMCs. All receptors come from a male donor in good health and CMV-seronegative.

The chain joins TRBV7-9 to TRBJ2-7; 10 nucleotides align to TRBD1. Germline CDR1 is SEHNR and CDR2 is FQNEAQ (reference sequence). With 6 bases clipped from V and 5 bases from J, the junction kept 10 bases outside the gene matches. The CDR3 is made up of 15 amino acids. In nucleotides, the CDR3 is TGTGCCAGCAGTCGAAACCGGGACAGGGGCGACGAGCAGTACTTC. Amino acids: CASSRNRDRGDEQYF.

The CDR3 DNA reads as TGTGCCAGTAGTATAAGGACAGACTATGGCTACACCTTC. The encoded protein is CASSIRTDYGYTF. The rearrangement uses TRBV19 and TRBJ1-2; weak D call: TRBD1 (6 bases). V was shortened by 2 bases and J by 3 bases, with 7 bases between the two germline ends. Looked up from germline, CDR1 is LNHDA and CDR2 is SQIVND (reference sequence). This CDR3 has 13 amino acids.

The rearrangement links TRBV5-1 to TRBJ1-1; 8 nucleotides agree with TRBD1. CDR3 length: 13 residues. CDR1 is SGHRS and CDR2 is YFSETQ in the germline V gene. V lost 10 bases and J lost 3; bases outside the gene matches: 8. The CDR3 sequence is CASTGTGDTEAFF. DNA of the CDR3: TGCGCCTCCACCGGGACAGGAGACACTGAAGCTTTCTTT. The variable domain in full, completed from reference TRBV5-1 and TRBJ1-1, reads KAGVTQTPRYLIKTRGQQVTLSCSPISGHRSVSWYQQTPGQGLQFLFEYFSETQRNKGNFPGRFSGRQFSNSRSEMNVSTLELGDSALYLCASTGTGDTEAFFGQGTRLTVV.

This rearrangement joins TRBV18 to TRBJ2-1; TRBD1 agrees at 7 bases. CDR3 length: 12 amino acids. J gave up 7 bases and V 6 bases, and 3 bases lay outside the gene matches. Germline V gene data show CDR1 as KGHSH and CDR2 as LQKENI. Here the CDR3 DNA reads TGTGCCAGCTCTGGCAGGGGGAATGAGCAGTTCTTC. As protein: CASSGRGNEQFF.

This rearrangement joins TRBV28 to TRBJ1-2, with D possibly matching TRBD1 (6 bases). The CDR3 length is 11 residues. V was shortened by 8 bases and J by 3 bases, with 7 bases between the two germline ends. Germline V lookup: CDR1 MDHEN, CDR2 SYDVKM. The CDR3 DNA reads TGTGCCAGCTCAGGGGACTATGGCTACACCTTC. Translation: CASSGDYGYTF.

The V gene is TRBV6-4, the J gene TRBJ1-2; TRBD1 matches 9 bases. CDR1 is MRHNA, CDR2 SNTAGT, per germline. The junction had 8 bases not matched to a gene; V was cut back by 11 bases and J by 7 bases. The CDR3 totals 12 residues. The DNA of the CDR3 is TGTGCCGTTCGGACAGGGGATTTTGGCTACACCTTC. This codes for CAVRTGDFGYTF.

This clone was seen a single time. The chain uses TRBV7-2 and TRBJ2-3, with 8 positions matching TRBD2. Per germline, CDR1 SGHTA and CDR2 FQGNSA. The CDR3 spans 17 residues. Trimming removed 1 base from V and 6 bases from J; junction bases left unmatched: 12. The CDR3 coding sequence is TGTGCCAGCAGCTTAGGGGTCGGGGGGGCCAGCGAGGATACGCAGTATTTT. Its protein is CASSLGVGGASEDTQYF.

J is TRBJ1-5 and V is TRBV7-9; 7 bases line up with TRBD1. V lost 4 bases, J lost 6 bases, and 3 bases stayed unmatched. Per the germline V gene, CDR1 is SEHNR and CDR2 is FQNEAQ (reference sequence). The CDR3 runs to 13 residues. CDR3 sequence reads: CASSSTGIQPQHF. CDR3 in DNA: TGTGCCAGCAGCTCGACAGGGATTCAGCCCCAGCATTTT.

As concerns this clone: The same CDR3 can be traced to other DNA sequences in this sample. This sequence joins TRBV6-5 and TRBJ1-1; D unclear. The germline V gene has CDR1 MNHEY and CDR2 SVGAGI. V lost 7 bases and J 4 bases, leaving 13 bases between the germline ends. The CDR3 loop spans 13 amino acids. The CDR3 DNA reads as TGTGCCAGCACCCCGGGCCTAGCCACTGAAGCTTTCTTT. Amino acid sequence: CASTPGLATEAFF.

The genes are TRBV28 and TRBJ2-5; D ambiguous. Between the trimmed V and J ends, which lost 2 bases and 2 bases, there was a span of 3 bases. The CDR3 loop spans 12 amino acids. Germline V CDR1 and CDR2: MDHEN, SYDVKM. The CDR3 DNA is TGTGCCAGCAGTTTACAGCAAGAGACCCAGTACTTC. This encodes CASSLQQETQYF. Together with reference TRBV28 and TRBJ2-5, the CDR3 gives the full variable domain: DVKVTQSSRYLVKRTGEKVFLECVQDMDHENMFWYRQDPGLGLRLIYFSYDVKMKEKGDIPEGYSVSREKKERFSLILESASTNQTSMYLCASSLQQETQYFGPGTRLLVL.

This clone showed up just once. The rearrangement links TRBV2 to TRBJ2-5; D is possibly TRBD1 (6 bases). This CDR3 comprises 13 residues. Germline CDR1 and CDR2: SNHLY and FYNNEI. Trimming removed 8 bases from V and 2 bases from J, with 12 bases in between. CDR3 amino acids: CASSDRGQETQYF. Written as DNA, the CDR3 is TGTGCCAGCTCCGATAGGGGGCAAGAGACCCAGTACTTC.

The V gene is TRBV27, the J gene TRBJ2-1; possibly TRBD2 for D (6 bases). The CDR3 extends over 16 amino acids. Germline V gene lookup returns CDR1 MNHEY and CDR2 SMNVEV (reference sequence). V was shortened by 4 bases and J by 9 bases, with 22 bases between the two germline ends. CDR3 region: CASSSRTIRAGSEQFF. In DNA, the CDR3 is TGTGCCAGCAGTTCGAGGACTATCCGGGCGGGGTCTGAGCAGTTCTTC.

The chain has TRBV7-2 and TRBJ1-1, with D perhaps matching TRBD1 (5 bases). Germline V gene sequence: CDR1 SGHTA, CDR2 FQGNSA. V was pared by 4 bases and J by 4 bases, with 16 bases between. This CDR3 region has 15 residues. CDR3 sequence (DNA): TGTGCCAGCAGCTACGAGCGTGGGGCGTTCACTGAAGCTTTCTTT. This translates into CASSYERGAFTEAFF.

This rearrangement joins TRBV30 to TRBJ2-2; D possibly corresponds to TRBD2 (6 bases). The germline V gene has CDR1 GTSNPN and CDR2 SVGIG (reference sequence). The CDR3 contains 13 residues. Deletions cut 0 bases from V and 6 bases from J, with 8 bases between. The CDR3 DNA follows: TGTGCCTGGAGTGTATTAGCGGCCGGGGAGCTGTTTTTT. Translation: CAWSVLAAGELFF.

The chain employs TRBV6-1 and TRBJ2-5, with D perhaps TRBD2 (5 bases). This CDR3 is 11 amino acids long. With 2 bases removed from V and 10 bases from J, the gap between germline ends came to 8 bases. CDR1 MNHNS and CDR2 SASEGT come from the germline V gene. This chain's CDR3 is CASSESRGQYF. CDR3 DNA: TGTGCCAGCAGTGAATCCCGGGGCCAGTACTTC.

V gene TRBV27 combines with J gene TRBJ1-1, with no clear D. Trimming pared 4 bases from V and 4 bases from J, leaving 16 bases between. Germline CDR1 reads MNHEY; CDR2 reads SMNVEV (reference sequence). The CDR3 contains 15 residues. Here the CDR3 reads CASSSSSRVSTEAFF. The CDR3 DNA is TGTGCCAGCAGTTCATCTTCTCGGGTAAGCACTGAAGCTTTCTTT.

CDR3 sequence: CASSLLRGLGTEAFF. In DNA, the CDR3 is TGTGCCAGCAGCTTGTTGAGGGGGCTTGGAACTGAAGCTTTCTTT. The V and J genes are TRBV5-5 and TRBJ1-1; 7 bases match TRBD1. The junction had 8 bases not matched to a gene; V was cut back by 1 base and J by 5 bases. The germline V gene encodes CDR1 SGHKS and CDR2 YYEKEE (reference sequence). This CDR3 region has 15 residues.

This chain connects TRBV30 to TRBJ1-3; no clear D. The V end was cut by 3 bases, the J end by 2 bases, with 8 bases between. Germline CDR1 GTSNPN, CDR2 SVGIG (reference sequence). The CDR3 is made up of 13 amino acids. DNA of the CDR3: TGTGCCTGGAGGTCGGGGACTGGAAACACCATATATTTT. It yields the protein CAWRSGTGNTIYF. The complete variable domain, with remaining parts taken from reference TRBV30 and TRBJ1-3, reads SQTIHQWPATLVQPVGSPLSLECTVEGTSNPNLYWYRQAAGRGLQLLFYSVGIGQISSEVPQNLSASRPQDRQFILSSKKLLLSDSGFYLCAWRSGTGNTIYFGEGSWLTVV.

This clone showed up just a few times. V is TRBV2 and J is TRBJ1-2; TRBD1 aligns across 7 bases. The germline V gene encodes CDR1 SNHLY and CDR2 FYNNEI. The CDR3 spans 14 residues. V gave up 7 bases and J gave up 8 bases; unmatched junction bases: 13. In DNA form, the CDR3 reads TGTGCCAGCATGGAGGACGGGACAGTGGGGGGCTACACCTTC. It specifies CASMEDGTVGGYTF.

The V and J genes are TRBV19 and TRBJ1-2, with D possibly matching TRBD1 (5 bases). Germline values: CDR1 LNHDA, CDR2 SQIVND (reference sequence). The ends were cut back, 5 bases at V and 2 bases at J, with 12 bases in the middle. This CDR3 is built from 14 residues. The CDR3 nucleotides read TGTGCCAGTAGTCCAGGGAATCAGAACTATGGCTACACCTTC. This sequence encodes CASSPGNQNYGYTF.

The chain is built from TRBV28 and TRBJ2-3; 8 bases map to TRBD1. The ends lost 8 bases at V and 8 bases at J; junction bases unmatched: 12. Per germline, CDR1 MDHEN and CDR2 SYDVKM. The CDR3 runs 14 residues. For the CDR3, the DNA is TGTGCCAGCGGCCTGCCAGGGGGCCGGGGTACGCAGTATTTT. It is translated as CASGLPGGRGTQYF.

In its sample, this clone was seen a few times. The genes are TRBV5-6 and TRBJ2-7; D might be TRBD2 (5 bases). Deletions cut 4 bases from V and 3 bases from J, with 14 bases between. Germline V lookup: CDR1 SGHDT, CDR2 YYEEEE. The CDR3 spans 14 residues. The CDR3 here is CASSVVPGGYEQYF. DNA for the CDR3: TGTGCCAGCAGCGTCGTACCCGGAGGCTACGAGCAGTACTTC. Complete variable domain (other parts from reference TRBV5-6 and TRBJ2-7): DAGVTQSPTHLIKTRGQQVTLRCSPKSGHDTVSWYQQALGQGPQFIFQYYEEEERQRGNFPDRFSGHQFPNYSSELNVNALLLGDSALYLCASSVVPGGYEQYFGPGTRLTVT.

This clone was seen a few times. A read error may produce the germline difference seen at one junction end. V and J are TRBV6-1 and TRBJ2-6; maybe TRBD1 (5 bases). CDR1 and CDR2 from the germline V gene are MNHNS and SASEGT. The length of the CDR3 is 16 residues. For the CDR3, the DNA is TGTGCCAGCAGTGAAGAGGTGTCCTCTGGGGCCAACGGCCTGACTTTC. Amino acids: CASSEEVSSGANGLTF.

CDR3 coding DNA: TGTGCCAGCAGCGTACCAGGGGACACTGAAGCTTTCTTT. Protein sequence: CASSVPGDTEAFF. This chain connects TRBV21-1 to TRBJ1-1; TRBD1 reflects the table's D call only, with no check against the DNA. TRBV21-1 is a documented pseudogene. The CDR3 has 13 residues.